Sequencing of this T cell receptor beta chain was carried out in a study of CD8+ T cells in alopecia areata. Investigators isolated RNA and reverse transcribed it into cDNA to act as the sequencing template. The repertoire was sequenced with immunoSEQ multiplex PCR; TCRdb's copy has only in-frame clones and lacks some. Of some 120,000 clones listed, around 50% are singletons. V gave up 6 bases and J gave up 7 bases, with 19 bases separating them. Germline loops: CDR1 MNHEY, CDR2 SMNVEV (reference sequence). The CDR3 runs to 16 residues. This chain links TRBV27 with TRBJ1-6, with a weak D call TRBD1 (6 bases). The sequencing used CD4+ T cells sorted from blood, collected at week 0. The sequence came from a human donor with alopecia areata. The CDR3 DNA reads as TGTGCCAGCAGCCTCGCAGCGCAGGGGAGGAATTCACCCCTCCACTTT. It is translated as CASSLAAQGRNSPLHF.